These 17 T cell receptor beta chains were all obtained from the same sample, sequenced in a study of cytomegalovirus exposure and HLA in healthy donors. Both 60 Vbeta primers and 13 Jbeta primers went into the PCR. TCRdb's table, derived via immunoSEQ multiplex PCR, lists solely in-frame clones and lacks some. The sample contains approximately 120,000 clones, more than 75% of which appear only once. Specimen: PBMCs. The receptors originated from a man in his forties in good health and CMV-seronegative.

CDR3: CASSVTGGRNTIYF. For the CDR3, the DNA is TGTGCCAGCAGCGTTACAGGGGGCCGGAACACCATATATTTT. The chain links TRBV7-9 to TRBJ1-3; TRBD1 agrees at 9 bases. J gave up 7 bases and V 5 bases, and 6 bases lay outside the gene matches. The length of the CDR3 is 14 residues. Looked up from germline, CDR1 is SEHNR and CDR2 is FQNEAQ (reference sequence).

As for this clone: Other DNA sequences of this sample code for an identical CDR3. This chain joins TRBV7-9 and TRBJ1-1; D perhaps matches TRBD1 (5 bases). The CDR3 loop spans 18 amino acids. V was clipped by 0 bases and J by 0 bases, with 17 bases between them. Per germline, CDR1 SEHNR and CDR2 FQNEAQ (reference sequence). The CDR3 reads CASSLARLGTKMNTEAFF. CDR3 DNA: TGTGCCAGCAGCTTAGCCAGACTCGGGACTAAGATGAACACTGAAGCTTTCTTT.

The rearrangement links TRBV7-9 to TRBJ1-1; D is ambiguous. V was cut by 1 base and J by 0 bases, with 9 bases left in between. Germline CDR1 and CDR2: SEHNR and FQNEAQ (reference sequence). The CDR3 is made up of 15 amino acids. The CDR3 DNA sequence: TGTGCCAGCAGCTTAGGGCCTTTTATGAACACTGAAGCTTTCTTT. This encodes CASSLGPFMNTEAFF.

The chain is built from TRBV6-1 and TRBJ2-7; maybe TRBD1 (6 bases). Germline V gene data show CDR1 as MNHNS and CDR2 as SASEGT. V lost 6 bases to trimming and J lost 3 bases, with 15 bases between them. This CDR3 has 14 amino acids. Written as DNA, the CDR3 is TGTGCCAGCAGCCTACAGGGATTGTTCTACGAGCAGTACTTC. It codes for CASSLQGLFYEQYF.

The rearrangement uses TRBV10-3 and TRBJ2-1; D is unresolved. The CDR3 extends over 15 amino acids. CDR1 is ENHRY, CDR2 SYGVKD, per germline. Trimming removed 2 bases from V and 0 bases from J, with 8 bases in between. The CDR3 region is CAISEGPGSYNEQFF. The CDR3 nucleotides read TGTGCCATCAGTGAGGGTCCCGGCTCCTACAATGAGCAGTTCTTC.

The chain combines TRBV11-3 with TRBJ2-1; 8 bases line up with TRBD2. V lost 5 bases and J lost 5; bases outside the gene matches: 5. The germline V gene has CDR1 SGHNT and CDR2 YENEEA. CDR3 length: 14 amino acids. The CDR3 loop is CASSDGGAHNEQFF. Here the CDR3 DNA reads TGTGCCAGCAGCGACGGGGGGGCCCACAATGAGCAGTTCTTC.

J is TRBJ2-3 and V is TRBV10-3; D call uncertain. The ends were cut back, 10 bases at V and 9 bases at J, with 17 bases in the middle. This CDR3 contains 12 residues. Germline V CDR1 and CDR2: ENHRY, SYGVKD. The CDR3 region is CATTHDSTTQYF. The CDR3 nucleotides read TGTGCCACGACCCACGACTCAACCACGCAGTATTTT.

The V and J genes are TRBV5-6 and TRBJ2-1; 11 bases map to TRBD1. The CDR3 contains 15 residues. V gave up 4 bases and J gave up 4 bases; unmatched junction bases: 4. Germline-derived CDR1 and CDR2 are SGHDT and YYEEEE. The CDR3 DNA reads as TGTGCCAGCAGCCCTGGGACAGGGGGTTACAATGAGCAGTTCTTC. Its translation: CASSPGTGGYNEQFF.

The genes are TRBV9 and TRBJ1-2; D remains unclear. This CDR3 spans 14 amino acids. V lost 2 bases, J lost 7 bases, and 15 bases lay in between. Looked up from germline, CDR1 is SGDLS and CDR2 is YYNGEE. CDR3 sequence reads: CASSVGGKAAGYTF. The CDR3 coding sequence is TGTGCCAGCAGCGTCGGAGGAAAGGCAGCTGGCTACACCTTC.

V and J are TRBV6-5 and TRBJ2-7; D may be TRBD2 (5 bases). CDR3 length: 15 amino acids. Germline-derived CDR1 and CDR2 are MNHEY and SVGAGI. Trimming removed 0 bases at V and 0 bases at J, with 9 bases between. The CDR3 here is CASSYSTGSSYEQYF. CDR3 sequence (DNA): TGTGCCAGCAGTTACTCGACGGGAAGCTCCTACGAGCAGTACTTC.

The gene calls are TRBV7-9 and TRBJ2-7; maybe TRBD1 (6 bases). Trimming took off 6 bases at V and 4 bases at J, with 13 bases between the two ends. In germline, CDR1 is SEHNR, CDR2 FQNEAQ (reference sequence). The CDR3 contains 13 residues. The CDR3 loop reads CASRDPDRYEQYF. As DNA, the CDR3 is TGTGCCAGCAGGGATCCGGACAGATACGAGCAGTACTTC.

This clone was observed a handful of times. The chain uses TRBV6-5 and TRBJ1-6, with 7 bases matching TRBD1. CDR1 is MNHEY and CDR2 is SVGAGI in the germline V gene. The ends lost 6 bases at V and 12 bases at J; junction bases unmatched: 11. CDR3 length equals 14 residues. The CDR3 coding sequence is TGTGCCAGCAGATTAGACAGGGCGGAGGTACCCCTCCACTTT. Protein sequence: CASRLDRAEVPLHF.

The chain is built from TRBV5-1 and TRBJ2-5; 7 bases map to TRBD1. The V segment lost 4 bases and the J segment 3 bases; nucleotides outside the gene matches: 6. The CDR3 has 14 amino acids. The germline CDR1 and CDR2 sequences are SGHRS and YFSETQ. The DNA for the CDR3 is TGCGCCAGCAGCCCCGGACAGGTGGAAGAGACCCAGTACTTC. Translating gives CASSPGQVEETQYF.

The chain recombines TRBV21-1 with TRBJ1-6; no DNA check was done on the table's D call, TRBD1. TRBV21-1 is assigned pseudogene status. The CDR3 is made up of 16 amino acids. The CDR3 spells CASSNDRGPNNSPLHF. CDR3 in DNA: TGTGCCAGCAGCAACGACAGGGGGCCCAATAATTCACCCCTCCACTTT.

In DNA form, the CDR3 reads TGCGCCAGCAGCCCGAACCAGGTCTCCTACGAGCAGTACTTC. It translates to CASSPNQVSYEQYF. This rearrangement joins TRBV5-1 to TRBJ2-7; the D is unclear. V lost 4 bases to trimming and J lost 0 bases, with 11 bases between them. This CDR3 contains 14 residues. Germline values: CDR1 SGHRS, CDR2 YFSETQ. The variable domain in full, with the rest retrieved from reference TRBV5-1 and TRBJ2-7, is KAGVTQTPRYLIKTRGQQVTLSCSPISGHRSVSWYQQTPGQGLQFLFEYFSETQRNKGNFPGRFSGRQFSNSRSEMNVSTLELGDSALYLCASSPNQVSYEQYFGPGTRLTVT.

V is TRBV5-3 and J is TRBJ2-5; 8 bases are a match to TRBD1. TRBV5-3 is labeled an ORF, and its function is uncertain. Unmatched junction bases numbered 12, after V lost 5 bases and J lost 3 bases. This CDR3 contains 16 residues. The CDR3 spells CARRTRDRCVKETQYF. CDR3 DNA: TGTGCCAGAAGGACTCGGGACAGGTGCGTTAAAGAGACCCAGTACTTC.

The chain couples TRBV5-6 to TRBJ2-5; the D gene is possibly TRBD1 (8 bases). The germline V and J ends were trimmed by 4 bases and 4 bases, with 14 bases remaining between them. This CDR3 contains 14 residues. Per germline, CDR1 SGHDT and CDR2 YYEEEE. This CDR3 reads CASSPTGGVETQYF. Here the CDR3 DNA reads TGTGCCAGCAGCCCCACAGGGGGGGTAGAGACCCAGTACTTC.